This T cell receptor beta chain came from a study of CXCR3-negative and CXCR3-positive naive CD8 T cells. Points on this clonotype: What it binds is not known.

TRB cDNA was prepared as libraries by UMI-labeled 5' RACE. TCRdb re-called the 5' RACE reads, yielding one record per CDR3 amino acid sequence without DNA. This table lists around 120,000 distinct CDR3 sequences. There are 17 residues in the CDR3. Germline V lookup: CDR1 MGHRA, CDR2 YSYEKL. Findings of the study overall: TRB CDR3 hydrophobicity was greater in CXCR3-positive naive cells than in CXCR3-negative naive cells. Within a donor, both naive subsets shared TRBV-TRBJ usage, unlike memory cells. Cryopreserved PBMCs had partly decreased CXCR3 expression; fresh PBMCs were used in most assays. Much lower diversity was found in memory CD8+ cells, while both naive subsets had comparably high diversity.

The chain uses TRBV4-1 and TRBJ1-5. This receptor was obtained from a human donor in good health. Some clones in this sample may be carry-over from other donors' samples. The sequencing sample was made of naive CXCR3+ CD8+ T cells from blood. The subset denotes: CD45RO-CCR7+CD27+CD95- naive CD8+ T cells expressing CXCR3 (TNR3+). The CDR3 sequence: CASSPGGQTYSNQPQHF.